One sample yielded the 27 T cell receptor beta chains listed below, sequenced in a study of T cell responses to AZD1222 COVID-19 vaccine. Some clones are missing from TCRdb's copy, which holds only in-frame ones; the method was immunoSEQ multiplex PCR. The sample carries over 150,000 clones, 90% recorded once. Sequenced here: peripheral blood, sampled on day 0 of AZD1222 vaccination. Every receptor here comes from an adult in good health.

This clone showed up just once. The chain combines TRBV9 with TRBJ2-2; D possibly uses TRBD1 or TRBD2 (5 bases each). Germline CDR1 reads SGDLS; CDR2 reads YYNGEE. V lost 7 bases and J 3 bases, leaving 19 bases between the germline ends. The length of the CDR3 is 16 residues. The CDR3 is CASAAGAGRYTGELFF. CDR3 nucleotide sequence: TGTGCCAGCGCTGCTGGGGCAGGGAGATACACCGGGGAGCTGTTTTTT.

The chain links TRBV6-6 to TRBJ2-7, with 10 bases matching TRBD1. The V gene end was trimmed by 7 bases and the J gene end by 6 bases; junction bases not matched to a gene: 9. Germline V gene data show CDR1 as MNHNY and CDR2 as SVGAGI (reference sequence). This CDR3 has 14 residues. Here the CDR3 DNA reads TGTGCCAGCAAACTGGGACAGGGGTTCGGCGAGCAGTACTTC. Protein: CASKLGQGFGEQYF.

The chain employs TRBV5-1 and TRBJ1-1; D is unresolved. Trimming shortened V by 7 bases and J by 0 bases, and 10 bases separated the two germline ends. The germline CDR1 and CDR2 sequences are SGHRS and YFSETQ. The CDR3 has 13 residues. CDR3 sequence: CASAQGVNTEAFF. The CDR3 coding sequence is TGCGCCAGCGCTCAAGGAGTGAACACTGAAGCTTTCTTT.

The chain recombines TRBV14 with TRBJ2-5, with D perhaps TRBD1 (6 bases). Germline V lookup: CDR1 SGHDN, CDR2 FVKESK. The CDR3 length is 14 residues. Deletions cut 8 bases from V and 5 bases from J, with 18 bases between. The DNA of the CDR3 is TGTGCCAGCCGCCGCAACAGGGTGGGGGAGACCCAGTACTTC. It encodes CASRRNRVGETQYF.

The rearrangement links TRBV3-1 (or the pseudogene TRBV3-2) to TRBJ2-7; the match to TRBD1 covers 7 bases. The CDR3 covers 16 residues. The junction had 10 bases not matched to a gene; V was cut back by 4 bases and J by 1 base. The germline V gene has CDR1 LGHDT and CDR2 YNNKEL (reference sequence). CDR3: CASSPGRGQESYEQYF. CDR3 bases: TGTGCCAGCAGCCCAGGCAGAGGACAGGAGTCCTACGAGCAGTACTTC.

This clone has just one count. The J gene is TRBJ1-1, the V gene TRBV5-6, with D perhaps TRBD1 (6 bases). Trimming cost V 7 bases and J 5 bases, with 24 bases left between them. Germline V gene data show CDR1 as SGHDT and CDR2 as YYEEEE. This CDR3 is built from 16 residues. The CDR3 here is CASLGQPKGRVTEAFF. DNA for the CDR3: TGTGCCAGCCTTGGACAGCCTAAAGGAAGGGTGACTGAAGCTTTCTTT.

This clone is a singleton in its sample. The genes are TRBV10-3 and TRBJ1-1; TRBD1 might be the D (6 bases). CDR3 length equals 12 residues. Trimming removed 6 bases from V and 4 bases from J, with 9 bases in between. From germline, CDR1 is ENHRY and CDR2 SYGVKD. CDR3: CAISTGPTEAFF. In DNA, the CDR3 is TGTGCCATCAGCACAGGGCCCACTGAAGCTTTCTTT.

This chain joins TRBV3-1 (or the pseudogene TRBV3-2) and TRBJ2-7; 12 nucleotides line up with TRBD2. CDR1 and CDR2 from the germline V gene are LGHDT and YNNKEL (reference sequence). Trimming removed 0 bases from V and 9 bases from J; junction bases left unmatched: 9. CDR3 length: 16 residues. This CDR3 is CASSQDPRTSGKRQYF. The CDR3 DNA is TGTGCCAGCAGCCAAGATCCCCGGACTAGCGGGAAAAGGCAGTACTTC.

This clone is medium-sized in the sample. The chain carries TRBV4-1 and TRBJ2-7, with TRBD1 as a possible D gene (5 bases). Germline assignment: CDR1 MGHRA and CDR2 YSYEKL. CDR3 length equals 14 residues. V lost 0 bases and J 1 base, leaving 7 bases between the germline ends. CDR3 loop: CASSQEDKSYEQYF. Here the CDR3 DNA reads TGCGCCAGCAGCCAAGAGGACAAGTCCTACGAGCAGTACTTC.

The J gene is TRBJ2-7, the V gene TRBV27, with TRBD1 matching over 7 bases. Looked up from germline, CDR1 is MNHEY and CDR2 is SMNVEV (reference sequence). After removal of 0 bases from V and 5 bases from J, the junction contained 4 bases not matched to a gene. This CDR3 region has 14 residues. The DNA of the CDR3 is TGTGCCAGCAGTTTATCGGACAGGTTCCACGAGCAGTACTTC. Translating gives CASSLSDRFHEQYF.

The V and J genes are TRBV5-1 and TRBJ1-2; TRBD1 aligns across 12 bases. CDR3 length: 15 residues. V lost 4 bases to trimming and J lost 8 bases; unmatched junction nucleotides: 9. The germline V gene has CDR1 SGHRS and CDR2 YFSETQ. The CDR3, as DNA: TGCGCCAGCAGCGAACCGGGACAGGGGGCGCGGGGCTACACCTTC. It is translated as CASSEPGQGARGYTF. Together with reference TRBV5-1 and TRBJ1-2, the CDR3 gives the full variable domain: KAGVTQTPRYLIKTRGQQVTLSCSPISGHRSVSWYQQTPGQGLQFLFEYFSETQRNKGNFPGRFSGRQFSNSRSEMNVSTLELGDSALYLCASSEPGQGARGYTFGSGTRLTVV.

The gene calls are TRBV28 and TRBJ2-4; D is perhaps TRBD2 (6 bases). Germline CDR1 and CDR2: MDHEN and SYDVKM. The CDR3 loop spans 16 amino acids. V shed 6 bases and J shed 9 bases, with 24 bases lying between them. CDR3 sequence reads: CASSTTRGWNGGIQYF. CDR3 DNA: TGTGCCAGCAGCACGACGCGGGGATGGAATGGCGGCATTCAGTACTTC. Combining the CDR3 with reference TRBV28 and TRBJ2-4 gives the whole variable domain DVKVTQSSRYLVKRTGEKVFLECVQDMDHENMFWYRQDPGLGLRLIYFSYDVKMKEKGDIPEGYSVSREKKERFSLILESASTNQTSMYLCASSTTRGWNGGIQYFGAGTRLSVL.

Concerning this clone itself: Other DNA variants within this sample encode the same CDR3. The chain links TRBV18 to TRBJ1-1; 8 bases agree with TRBD1. This CDR3 spans 14 amino acids. The V gene's germline CDR1 is KGHSH and CDR2 LQKENI. The V gene end was trimmed by 6 bases and the J gene end by 1 base; junction bases not matched to a gene: 4. CDR3 sequence (DNA): TGTGCCAGCTCCCCCGGGACAGGGAACACTGAAGCTTTCTTT. As protein: CASSPGTGNTEAFF.

The chain links TRBV5-1 to TRBJ2-3; possible D gene TRBD2, 6 bases. V lost 1 base and J 0 bases, leaving 9 bases between the germline ends. The CDR3 contains 15 residues. Germline V gene data show CDR1 as SGHRS and CDR2 as YFSETQ. The CDR3 here is CASSLMGGSTDTQYF. CDR3 bases: TGCGCCAGCAGCTTGATGGGGGGTAGCACAGATACGCAGTATTTT.

The rearrangement uses TRBV4-3 and TRBJ2-5, with D perhaps TRBD2 (5 bases). Germline V gene data show CDR1 as LGHNA and CDR2 as YSLEER. V shed 1 base and J shed 4 bases, with 7 bases lying between them. The CDR3 loop spans 13 amino acids. The CDR3 here is CASSQGRGETQYF. In DNA form, the CDR3 reads TGCGCCAGCAGCCAAGGCCGGGGAGAGACCCAGTACTTC.

This chain links TRBV11-2 with TRBJ2-1, with TRBD2 matching over 7 bases. Germline V lookup: CDR1 SGHAT, CDR2 FQNNGV. The CDR3 totals 14 residues. With 5 bases clipped from V and 6 bases from J, the junction kept 7 bases outside the gene matches. This chain's CDR3 is CASSHRLARNEQFF. The CDR3 coding sequence is TGTGCCAGCAGCCACCGACTAGCACGCAATGAGCAGTTCTTC. The full variable domain, rest sourced from reference TRBV11-2 and TRBJ2-1, is EAGVAQSPRYKIIEKRQSVAFWCNPISGHATLYWYQQILGQGPKLLIQFQNNGVVDDSQLPKDRFSAERLKGVDSTLKIQPAKLEDSAVYLCASSHRLARNEQFFGPGTRLTVL.

This clone was seen only a few times. The rearrangement uses TRBV6-5 and TRBJ2-7; D is possibly TRBD1 or TRBD2 (5 bases each). Germline CDR1 is MNHEY and CDR2 is SVGAGI. V shed 5 bases and J shed 7 bases, with 18 bases lying between them. The CDR3 extends over 14 amino acids. CDR3 amino acids: CASSSQGPNWEQYF. Here the CDR3 DNA reads TGTGCCAGCAGTAGCCAGGGACCCAACTGGGAGCAGTACTTC.

The gene calls are TRBV7-3 and TRBJ2-1; 7 nucleotides align to TRBD2. After removal of 5 bases from V and 7 bases from J, the junction contained 11 bases not matched to a gene. CDR1 SGHTA and CDR2 FQGTGA come from the germline V gene. The CDR3 spans 15 residues. As DNA, the CDR3 is TGTGCCAGCAGCCCCGGCGGGGGTCTAAAGAATGAGCAGTTCTTC. This encodes CASSPGGGLKNEQFF. Drawing the rest from reference TRBV7-3 and TRBJ2-1, the complete variable domain is GAGVSQTPSNKVTEKGKYVELRCDPISGHTALYWYRQSLGQGPEFLIYFQGTGAADDSGLPNDRFFAVRPEGSVSTLKIQRTERGDSAVYLCASSPGGGLKNEQFFGPGTRLTVL.

This clone was seen once. J is TRBJ1-5 and V is TRBV19, with D perhaps TRBD1 (5 bases). Per germline, CDR1 LNHDA and CDR2 SQIVND (reference sequence). The CDR3 has 15 amino acids. V was shortened by 7 bases and J by 6 bases, with 19 bases between the two germline ends. CDR3 in DNA: TGTGCCAGTAACGTTGGGGGGTTTGCGATTCAGCCCCAGCATTTT. Translation: CASNVGGFAIQPQHF. The full variable domain, with the rest looked up from reference TRBV19 and TRBJ1-5, is DGGITQSPKYLFRKEGQNVTLSCEQNLNHDAMYWYRQDPGQGLRLIYYSQIVNDFQKGDIAEGYSVSREKKESFPLTVTSAQKNPTAFYLCASNVGGFAIQPQHFGDGTRLSIL.

The V and J genes are TRBV19 and TRBJ1-5; 7 bases fit TRBD1. The CDR3 totals 16 residues. V lost 4 bases and J lost 1; bases outside the gene matches: 7. CDR1 is LNHDA and CDR2 is SQIVND in the germline V gene (reference sequence). The CDR3 reads CASSTLQGKSNQPQHF. CDR3 nucleotide sequence: TGTGCCAGTAGTACCTTACAGGGGAAGAGCAATCAGCCCCAGCATTTT.

A single count supports this clone. The CDR3 region is CASTTQLLTEAFF. The CDR3 coding sequence is TGTGCCAGTACAACACAACTCCTCACTGAAGCTTTCTTT. The chain has TRBV19 and TRBJ1-1; D is ambiguous. CDR1 LNHDA and CDR2 SQIVND come from the germline V gene (reference sequence). Between the trimmed V and J ends, which lost 7 bases and 4 bases, there was a span of 13 bases. There are 13 residues in the CDR3.

Only one count was recorded for this clone. V and J are TRBV29-1 and TRBJ1-1, with a possible D match to TRBD1 (5 bases). V was shortened by 6 bases and J by 6 bases, with 20 bases between the two germline ends. The germline V gene encodes CDR1 SQVTM and CDR2 ANQGSEA. The CDR3 length is 14 residues. CDR3: CSVRLTRGGAEAFF. CDR3 DNA: TGCAGCGTGCGGCTGACGAGGGGTGGGGCTGAAGCTTTCTTT. Using reference TRBV29-1 and TRBJ1-1 for the parts outside the CDR3, the full variable domain is SAVISQKPSRDICQRGTSLTIQCQVDSQVTMMFWYRQQPGQSLTLIATANQGSEATYESGFVIDKFPISRPNLTFSTLTVSNMSPEDSSIYLCSVRLTRGGAEAFFGQGTRLTVV.

This chain uses TRBV11-3 with TRBJ2-3; TRBD2 might be the D (5 bases). Germline lookup yields CDR1 SGHNT and CDR2 YENEEA. The germline V and J ends were trimmed by 1 base and 0 bases, with 11 bases remaining between them. The CDR3 runs to 16 residues. The CDR3 reads CASSLGAGSSTDTQYF. As DNA, the CDR3 is TGTGCCAGCAGCTTAGGTGCGGGCTCTAGCACAGATACGCAGTATTTT. Based on the CDR3 plus reference TRBV11-3 and TRBJ2-3, the full variable domain is EAGVVQSPRYKIIEKKQPVAFWCNPISGHNTLYWYLQNLGQGPELLIRYENEEAVDDSQLPKDRFSAERLKGVDSTLKIQPAELGDSAVYLCASSLGAGSSTDTQYFGPGTRLTVL.

V usage is TRBV28 and J usage is TRBJ1-5; D is unresolved. CDR1 MDHEN and CDR2 SYDVKM come from the germline V gene. The CDR3 loop spans 12 amino acids. Deletions cut 2 bases from V and 6 bases from J, with 5 bases between. The CDR3 DNA follows: TGTGCCAGCAGTTTAGAGTCTCAGCCCCAGCATTTT. It is translated as CASSLESQPQHF.

The chain employs TRBV11-2 and TRBJ1-5; no definite D call. The CDR3 totals 13 residues. Germline V gene lookup returns CDR1 SGHAT and CDR2 FQNNGV. The V end was cut by 2 bases, the J end by 4 bases, with 6 bases between. CDR3 loop: CASSLNYNQPQHF. CDR3 nucleotides: TGTGCCAGCAGCTTAAACTATAATCAGCCCCAGCATTTT.

This chain joins TRBV5-1 and TRBJ2-7; D possibly corresponds to TRBD1 (5 bases). The CDR3 contains 12 residues. V was clipped by 4 bases and J by 2 bases, with 7 bases between them. The V gene's germline CDR1 is SGHRS and CDR2 YFSETQ. The CDR3 coding sequence is TGCGCCAGCAGCCCGACAGCCTACGAGCAGTACTTC. Its protein product is CASSPTAYEQYF.

In nucleotides, the CDR3 is TGTGCCAGCAGTGAATGGACAGCGAACACTGAAGCTTTCTTT. Amino acid sequence: CASSEWTANTEAFF. V and J are TRBV6-1 and TRBJ1-1; tentative D call: TRBD1 (6 bases). Germline V gives CDR1 MNHNS, CDR2 SASEGT. V shed 2 bases and J shed 1 base, with 8 bases lying between them. The CDR3 contains 14 residues.